A single sample gave rise to the 21 T cell receptor beta chains below, sequenced in a study of T cell responses to AZD1222 COVID-19 vaccine. Sequenced by immunoSEQ multiplex PCR; TCRdb stores in-frame clones only, minus some. The repertoire holds 100,000 to 150,000 clones, 75% to 85% seen once, with over 25% in the top ten. The sample was peripheral blood, taken 28 days after the second AZD1222 dose. The receptors stem from an adult who received the AZD1222 COVID-19 vaccine.

This clone was recorded a few times. The chain has TRBV11-2 and TRBJ1-1; weak D call: TRBD1 (5 bases). V shed 2 bases and J shed 1 base, with 8 bases lying between them. This CDR3 is built from 14 residues. The germline V gene encodes CDR1 SGHAT and CDR2 FQNNGV. The CDR3 sequence: CASSLKGANTEAFF. The CDR3 DNA is TGTGCCAGCAGCTTAAAAGGGGCGAACACTGAAGCTTTCTTT. Filled out from reference TRBV11-2 and TRBJ1-1, the complete variable domain reads EAGVAQSPRYKIIEKRQSVAFWCNPISGHATLYWYQQILGQGPKLLIQFQNNGVVDDSQLPKDRFSAERLKGVDSTLKIQPAKLEDSAVYLCASSLKGANTEAFFGQGTRLTVV.

The chain is built from TRBV6-5 and TRBJ1-1, with no clear D. Germline-derived CDR1 and CDR2 are MNHEY and SVGAGI. Between the trimmed V and J ends, which lost 8 bases and 0 bases, there was a span of 10 bases. The CDR3 contains 13 residues. CDR3: CASVRNLNTEAFF. The CDR3 DNA reads as TGTGCCAGCGTCCGTAATTTGAACACTGAAGCTTTCTTT.

The J gene is TRBJ2-3, the V gene TRBV5-5, with 7 bases fitting TRBD1. J gave up 2 bases and V 4 bases, and 4 bases lay outside the gene matches. CDR1 and CDR2 from the germline V gene are SGHKS and YYEKEE (reference sequence). The CDR3 has 14 amino acids. The CDR3 nucleotides read TGTGCCAGCAGCCCGGGACAGCACACAGATACGCAGTATTTT. Translated: CASSPGQHTDTQYF. The variable domain in full, completed from reference TRBV5-5 and TRBJ2-3, reads DAGVTQSPTHLIKTRGQQVTLRCSPISGHKSVSWYQQVLGQGPQFIFQYYEKEERGRGNFPDRFSARQFPNYSSELNVNALLLGDSALYLCASSPGQHTDTQYFGPGTRLTVL.

The chain recombines TRBV7-2 with TRBJ2-3, with TRBD2 matching 12 bases. The germline gives CDR1 SGHTA, CDR2 FQGNSA. This CDR3 region has 14 residues. The V and J ends lost 5 bases and 6 bases, in that order; junction bases with no gene match: 3. The CDR3 sequence is CASSLGTSGDTQYF. In DNA form, the CDR3 reads TGTGCCAGCAGCCTTGGGACTAGCGGGGATACGCAGTATTTT.

This clone appeared a single time. The J gene is TRBJ2-5, the V gene TRBV7-9; D unresolved. V lost 1 base and J lost 4, with 10 bases in between. The germline gives CDR1 SEHNR, CDR2 FQNEAQ (reference sequence). The CDR3 covers 14 residues. CDR3 nucleotide sequence: TGTGCCAGCAGCTTAGTGGTCAGGCCAGAGACCCAGTACTTC. Amino acid sequence: CASSLVVRPETQYF.

The chain links TRBV19 to TRBJ1-1; D not resolved. In germline, CDR1 is LNHDA, CDR2 SQIVND (reference sequence). CDR3 length: 14 residues. Trimming removed 7 bases from V and 3 bases from J, with 15 bases in between. The CDR3 nucleotides are TGTGCCAGTACGACCTACGTACGCCACACTGAAGCTTTCTTT. It encodes CASTTYVRHTEAFF.

The V and J genes are TRBV2 and TRBJ1-2; 11 nucleotides agree with TRBD1. Trimming at V came to 6 bases and at J to 4 bases, leaving 4 bases not matched to a gene. Germline-derived CDR1 and CDR2 are SNHLY and FYNNEI. CDR3 length: 14 amino acids. The CDR3 spells CASRGQGASYGYTF. CDR3 bases: TGTGCCAGCAGAGGACAGGGGGCTTCCTATGGCTACACCTTC.

This chain connects TRBV19 to TRBJ1-2; 9 nucleotides match TRBD1. CDR1 and CDR2 (germline): LNHDA, SQIVND (reference sequence). Germline trimming cut 7 bases from V and 5 bases from J; bases unmatched to any gene: 11. The CDR3 sequence is 15 residues long. The CDR3 reads CASNTPGQGLYGYTF. The DNA for the CDR3 is TGTGCCAGTAATACACCGGGACAGGGCTTATATGGCTACACCTTC.

The chain links TRBV5-6 to TRBJ1-1; D unresolved. Trimming removed 1 base from V and 4 bases from J, with 8 bases in between. This CDR3 region has 13 residues. CDR1 is SGHDT and CDR2 is YYEEEE in the germline V gene. CDR3 DNA: TGTGCCAGCAGCTTGTACCGGGGCACTGAAGCTTTCTTT. Protein: CASSLYRGTEAFF. Drawing the rest from reference TRBV5-6 and TRBJ1-1, the complete variable domain is DAGVTQSPTHLIKTRGQQVTLRCSPKSGHDTVSWYQQALGQGPQFIFQYYEEEERQRGNFPDRFSGHQFPNYSSELNVNALLLGDSALYLCASSLYRGTEAFFGQGTRLTVV.

The CDR3 DNA reads as TGTGCCAGCAGTTCGGGGTTGGGGCAGCCCCAGCATTTT. Residues: CASSSGLGQPQHF. The chain combines TRBV12-3 or TRBV12-4 with TRBJ1-5; D is undetermined. Trimming took 4 bases from V and 7 from J, leaving 11 bases between them. This CDR3 is 13 amino acids long.

This clone occurred a few times. This rearrangement joins TRBV18 to TRBJ1-6; D uncertain. This CDR3 spans 18 amino acids. CDR1 and CDR2 from the germline V gene are KGHSH and LQKENI. V lost 3 bases and J 0 bases, leaving 15 bases between the germline ends. The CDR3 loop is CASSPGIGSSSYNSPLHF. The CDR3 coding sequence is TGTGCCAGCTCACCGGGTATCGGGTCTAGCTCCTATAATTCACCCCTCCACTTT.

This chain uses TRBV5-6 with TRBJ1-1, with D possibly TRBD1 on 6 matching bases. Germline V gene sequence: CDR1 SGHDT, CDR2 YYEEEE. Trimming stripped 1 base from V and 7 bases from J, with 23 bases between. The CDR3 contains 17 residues. CDR3 coding DNA: TGTGCCAGCAGCTTGAGTATTGTCGGCGCAGGGGCAATTGAAGCTTTCTTT. It specifies CASSLSIVGAGAIEAFF.

The CDR3 bases are TGTGCCAGCAGCTTGCCAGGCTCTGGAAACACCATATATTTT. Protein product: CASSLPGSGNTIYF. The chain uses TRBV11-3 and TRBJ1-3; D gene uncertain. This CDR3 has 14 residues. Trimming left V 3 bases short and J 0 bases short, with 6 bases between. Germline CDR1 and CDR2: SGHNT and YENEEA.

V usage is TRBV12-3 or TRBV12-4 and J usage is TRBJ1-6; D is ambiguous. V shed 3 bases and J shed 7 bases, with 7 bases lying between them. CDR3 length equals 13 residues. CDR3 nucleotides: TGTGCCAGCAGTTTCGGCCCCAATTCACCCCTCCACTTT. Protein product: CASSFGPNSPLHF.

The V call is TRBV12-3 or TRBV12-4, the J call TRBJ1-5; D gene uncertain. This CDR3 region has 12 residues. V was trimmed by 1 base and J by 6 bases, leaving 4 bases between them. The CDR3 DNA reads as TGTGCCAGCAGTTTAGTACGTCAGCCCCAGCATTTT. Its translation: CASSLVRQPQHF.

The chain recombines TRBV9 with TRBJ2-2, with D possibly being TRBD1 (5 bases). V was clipped by 3 bases and J by 4 bases, with 13 bases between them. The CDR3 sequence is 15 residues long. Germline assignment: CDR1 SGDLS and CDR2 YYNGEE. CDR3 loop: CASSASSRATGELFF. In DNA form, the CDR3 reads TGTGCCAGCAGCGCAAGCTCCAGGGCCACCGGGGAGCTGTTTTTT.

The V call is TRBV2, the J call TRBJ2-7; TRBD1 matches 8 bases. This CDR3 region has 14 residues. CDR1 and CDR2 (germline): SNHLY, FYNNEI. Unmatched junction bases numbered 5, after V lost 3 bases and J lost 4 bases. DNA for the CDR3: TGTGCCAGCAGTGATCTGACAGGGGTGTACGAGCAGTACTTC. Translation gives CASSDLTGVYEQYF.

The gene calls are TRBV27 and TRBJ2-5, with 10 bases fitting TRBD2. The V gene's germline CDR1 is MNHEY and CDR2 SMNVEV (reference sequence). CDR3 length: 15 residues. V trimming: 2 bases; J trimming: 6 bases; junction bases outside the gene matches: 6. CDR3 sequence: CASSLERGGQKTQYF. Here the CDR3 DNA reads TGTGCCAGCAGTTTAGAGCGGGGGGGCCAGAAGACCCAGTACTTC.

V and J are TRBV7-9 and TRBJ2-1, with 10 bases fitting TRBD1. CDR1 SEHNR and CDR2 FQNEAQ come from the germline V gene (reference sequence). V lost 6 bases, J lost 4 bases, and 12 bases stayed unmatched. The CDR3 spans 17 residues. CDR3 protein: CASSYSSGTGAYNEQFF. CDR3 coding DNA: TGTGCCAGCAGTTATTCTTCCGGGACAGGGGCGTACAATGAGCAGTTCTTC.

This chain connects TRBV6-5 to TRBJ1-3, with no clear D. CDR3 size: 15 residues. Germline CDR1 MNHEY, CDR2 SVGAGI. The V gene lost 3 bases and the J gene lost 0 bases, with 9 bases spanning the gap. CDR3 residues: CASSYEISSGNTIYF. DNA of the CDR3: TGTGCCAGCAGTTATGAGATAAGCTCTGGAAACACCATATATTTT.

The CDR3 DNA is TGCGCCAGCAGCTTGGGGGCAGGGGCTAACTATGGCTACACCTTC. As protein: CASSLGAGANYGYTF. The chain recombines TRBV5-1 with TRBJ1-2; a possible D gene is TRBD1 (6 bases). The length of the CDR3 is 15 residues. Germline CDR1 is SGHRS and CDR2 is YFSETQ. Trimming cost V 0 bases and J 0 bases, with 9 bases left between them.